These 12 T cell receptor beta chains share one sample of origin, sequenced in a study of CD8 T cells in ankylosing spondylitis. MiXCR, run by TCRdb on the 5' RACE reads, gives a single entry per CDR3 protein. The table includes fewer than 250,000 distinct CDR3 sequences, approximately 20% detected once. Study-level results: Ankylosing spondylitis blood appeared to be characterized by a TCR beta motif of 8 or 9 highly homologous variants.

Antigens of these TCRs are unknown. The sequencing input was blood, either unsorted or a sorted T cell fraction (not recorded which). These receptors were collected from a male donor with ankylosing spondylitis.

This clonotype came up a few times. This sequence joins TRBV27 and TRBJ2-7; a weak D match, TRBD2 (6 bases). V lost 2 bases to trimming and J lost 3 bases, with 11 bases between them. The CDR3 totals 14 residues. Per germline, CDR1 MNHEY and CDR2 SMNVEV (reference sequence). The CDR3 DNA reads as TGTGCCAGCAGTTTAGCGGGAAGGCTCTACGAGCAGTACTTC. As protein: CASSLAGRLYEQYF.

This rearrangement joins TRBV7-9 to TRBJ1-1, with D unresolved. Germline V gene sequence: CDR1 SEHNR, CDR2 FQNEAQ (reference sequence). V was clipped by 6 bases and J by 4 bases, with 6 bases between them. CDR3 size: 11 residues. CDR3 coding DNA: TGTGCCAGCAGGATTATCACTGAAGCTTTCTTT. Translating it yields CASRIITEAFF.

This chain links TRBV30 with TRBJ2-1; D is unclear. Germline V gene data show CDR1 as GTSNPN and CDR2 as SVGIG (reference sequence). V was cut by 4 bases and J by 7 bases, with 8 bases left in between. There are 11 residues in the CDR3. In nucleotides, the CDR3 is TGTGCCTGGATGCCCTGGAATGAGCAGTTCTTC. It is translated as CAWMPWNEQFF.

The V call is TRBV19, the J call TRBJ2-2; unclear D gene. The CDR3 is 13 amino acids. Trimming pared 8 bases from V and 3 bases from J, leaving 10 bases between. Per germline, CDR1 LNHDA and CDR2 SQIVND (reference sequence). Here the CDR3 DNA reads TGTGCCAGTCGCCAGGAGTACACCGGGGAGCTGTTTTTT. It codes for CASRQEYTGELFF.

V is TRBV30 and J is TRBJ2-7, with D maybe TRBD2 (6 bases). Germline V gives CDR1 GTSNPN, CDR2 SVGIG (reference sequence). Trimming pared 3 bases from V and 3 bases from J, leaving 12 bases between. This CDR3 comprises 13 residues. The CDR3 DNA follows: TGTGCCTGGAGAGGACGGGGGAGCTACGAGCAGTACTTC. It codes for CAWRGRGSYEQYF. The entire variable domain, with the rest obtained from reference TRBV30 and TRBJ2-7, is as follows: SQTIHQWPATLVQPVGSPLSLECTVEGTSNPNLYWYRQAAGRGLQLLFYSVGIGQISSEVPQNLSASRPQDRQFILSSKKLLLSDSGFYLCAWRGRGSYEQYFGPGTRLTVT.

This clonotype has at least ten counts. This chain joins TRBV20-1 and TRBJ1-5; TRBD1 agrees at 7 bases. This CDR3 has 15 residues. Trimming removed 3 bases from V and 2 bases from J; junction bases left unmatched: 7. Germline V CDR1 and CDR2: DFQATT, SNEGSKA (reference sequence). The DNA of the CDR3 is TGCAGTGCTAGCAACCCCGGGACAGGCAATCAGCCCCAGCATTTT. Its translation: CSASNPGTGNQPQHF.

A few counts support this clonotype. The chain joins TRBV4-3 to TRBJ1-2, with TRBD1 matching over 8 bases. The CDR3 runs to 14 residues. After removal of 3 bases from V and 5 bases from J, the junction contained 5 bases not matched to a gene. Germline loops: CDR1 LGHNA, CDR2 YSLEER. CDR3 sequence (DNA): TGCGCCAGCAGCCACAACACAGGGGGGTATGGCTACACCTTC. As protein: CASSHNTGGYGYTF.

Details on this clonotype: The junction and the germline gene differ at one end; a read error may be behind it. This rearrangement joins TRBV4-3 to TRBJ2-1; 7 nucleotides match TRBD2. The CDR3 is made up of 14 amino acids. CDR1 and CDR2 (germline): LGHNA, YSLEER. DNA of the CDR3: TGCGCCAGCAGCCAAGGTCTGAGCGGGGTCCCTCCGGTCTTC. Protein: CASSQGLSGVPPVF.

There are a few counts of this clonotype. The chain uses TRBV12-3 or TRBV12-4 and TRBJ1-5, with no clear D. V was trimmed by 1 base and J by 7 bases, leaving 8 bases between them. The CDR3 covers 13 residues. In nucleotides, the CDR3 is TGTGCCAGCAGTTTAGGGAGGGAACAGCCCCAGCATTTT. Encoded protein: CASSLGREQPQHF.

This clonotype was picked up a small number of times. This chain links TRBV7-2 with TRBJ2-7, with TRBD2 identical over 9 bases. Germline CDR1 is SGHTA and CDR2 is FQGNSA. This CDR3 contains 14 residues. V gave up 3 bases and J gave up 4 bases; unmatched junction bases: 4. CDR3 DNA: TGTGCCAGCAGCTTTGGCGGGAGGGAGTACGAGCAGTACTTC. As protein: CASSFGGREYEQYF. Variable domain in full (rest from reference TRBV7-2 and TRBJ2-7): GAGVSQSPSNKVTEKGKDVELRCDPISGHTALYWYRQSLGQGLEFLIYFQGNSAPDKSGLPSDRFSAERTGGSVSTLTIQRTQQEDSAVYLCASSFGGREYEQYFGPGTRLTVT.

The chain carries TRBV6-4 and TRBJ2-2, with 9 bases that match TRBD2. Germline V gene lookup returns CDR1 MRHNA and CDR2 SNTAGT. After removal of 0 bases from V and 5 bases from J, the junction contained 1 base not matched to a gene. This CDR3 has 15 residues. This CDR3 is CASSDSSGGTGELFF. The CDR3, as DNA: TGTGCCAGCAGTGACTCGAGCGGGGGGACCGGGGAGCTGTTTTTT.

The rearrangement joins TRBV19 to TRBJ2-1; 8 bases are shared with TRBD1. Germline loops: CDR1 LNHDA, CDR2 SQIVND (reference sequence). The length of the CDR3 is 14 residues. After removal of 3 bases from V and 6 bases from J, the junction contained 4 bases not matched to a gene. The CDR3 region is CASSMGTGSNEQFF. In DNA form, the CDR3 reads TGTGCCAGTAGTATGGGGACAGGATCCAATGAGCAGTTCTTC.